This TCR beta chain was found in a study of cytomegalovirus exposure and HLA in healthy donors. This clone was observed once. What it recognizes is unknown. General study results and limits: TCR beta sequences numbering over 15,000 were associated with HLA alleles at 0.05 false discovery rate in a later analysis. Evidence from a later analysis indicated that most CMV-associated TCR beta chains looked HLA-restricted. Serostatus for CMV was the only available immune exposure information. When presence/absence was analysed, sequencing depth was taken to be roughly uniform across donors.

PCR involved 60 Vbeta and 13 Jbeta primers. Profiled with immunoSEQ multiplex PCR; TCRdb holds only in-frame clones, not every one. The repertoire holds just over 200,000 clones, with about 81% as singletons. The CDR3 totals 12 residues. Germline-derived CDR1 and CDR2 are SNHLY and FYNNEI. The rearrangement joins TRBV2 to TRBJ2-5; 8 bases map to TRBD1. TRBJ2-7 explains the end of the DNA better; the J call may be wrong. The sequence was obtained from a woman aged 40 to 50 in good health and CMV-seronegative. The specimen was PBMCs. The CDR3 coding sequence is TGTGCCAGCAAAACAGGGGGGTACGAGCAGTACTTC. This sequence encodes CASKTGGYEQYF.